This entry describes one TCR beta chain. This sample stems from a study of T cells in tumors after PD-1 blockade. Study at large: During anti-PD-1 treatment, some patients continued daily vismodegib 150 mg.

The V gene's germline CDR1 is MDHEN and CDR2 SYDVKM. The CDR3 is made up of 14 amino acids. Trimming removed 6 bases from V and 7 bases from J, with 16 bases in between. Template: tumor biopsy or peripheral blood genomic DNA, about 600-6,004 ng per sample. Data came from immunoSEQ multiplex PCR; TCRdb stores just in-frame clones and leaves some out. The sample has 60,000 to 70,000 clones, about 74% seen once. Sample: PBMCs, taken after anti-PD-1 treatment. This TCR came from a human donor with basal cell carcinoma. This sequence joins TRBV28 and TRBJ1-5, with D possibly matching TRBD1 (5 bases). The CDR3, as DNA: TGTGCCAGCAGCCTCTGGGGGGAAGAACAGCCCCAGCATTTT. Its translation is CASSLWGEEQPQHF.